This T cell receptor beta chain was captured in a study of spatial heterogeneity in lung cancer. Study at large: Among detected sequences, beta-chain ones consistently exceeded alpha-chain ones in number.

This clonotype was counted at least ten times. Germline is not matched at one junction end, which may reflect a read error. In a library made to pick up alpha chains, this beta chain is a stray read with a size that means little. The study tagged each TCR cDNA molecule with a unique molecular identifier. TCRdb independently ran MiXCR on the 5' RACE reads; one entry per CDR3 protein. The sample carries about 14,000 distinct CDR3 sequences, about 5.1% recorded once. Germline values: CDR1 SSHAT, CDR2 FNYEAQ (reference sequence). The CDR3 runs to 13 residues. Described time point: sample taken at primary tumor resection. No cells were sorted before sequencing. The whole RNA sequenced was extracted from tumor, nontumor lung or frozen PBMC.

J is TRBJ2-2 and V is TRBV7-7, with D hard to call. This TCR derives from a human donor with early-stage non-small cell lung cancer. This specimen was lung tumor tissue, taken at surgery. The CDR3 reads CASSLSVEGELFF. CDR3 coding DNA: TGTGCTAGCAGCTTAAGTGTTGAGGGGGAGCTGTTTTTT.